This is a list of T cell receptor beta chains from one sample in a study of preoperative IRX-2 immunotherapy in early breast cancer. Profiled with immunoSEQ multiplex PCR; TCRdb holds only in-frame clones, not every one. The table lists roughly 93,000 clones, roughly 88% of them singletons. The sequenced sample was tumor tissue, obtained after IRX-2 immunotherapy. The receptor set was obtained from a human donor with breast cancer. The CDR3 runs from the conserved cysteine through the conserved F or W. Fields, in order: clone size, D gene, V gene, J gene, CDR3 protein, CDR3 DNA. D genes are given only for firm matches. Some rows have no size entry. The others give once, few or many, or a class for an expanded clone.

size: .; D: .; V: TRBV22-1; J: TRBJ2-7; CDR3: CASQNRDRGPDEQYF; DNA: TGTGCCAGCCAAAACCGGGACAGGGGGCCCGACGAGCAGTACTTC
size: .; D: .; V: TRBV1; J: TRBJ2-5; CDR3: CTSPQGLQGRETQYF; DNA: TGCACCAGCCCCCAAGGGTTACAGGGGAGAGAGACCCAGTACTTC
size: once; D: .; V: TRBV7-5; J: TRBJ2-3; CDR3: CASSFQGLVGEDTQYF; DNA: TGTGCCAGCAGCTTCCAGGGTTTAGTTGGGGAGGATACGCAGTATTTT
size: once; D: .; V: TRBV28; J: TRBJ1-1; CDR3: CASSFLGDSAFF; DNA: TGTGCCAGCAGTTTTTTAGGGGATTCGGCTTTCTTT
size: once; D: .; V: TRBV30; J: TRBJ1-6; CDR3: CAWSVNYNSPLHF; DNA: TGTGCCTGGAGTGTCAACTATAATTCACCCCTCCACTTT
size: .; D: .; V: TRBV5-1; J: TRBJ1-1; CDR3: CASDTGTGRNTEAFF; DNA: TGCGCCAGCGATACGGGTACAGGCCGGAACACTGAAGCTTTCTTT
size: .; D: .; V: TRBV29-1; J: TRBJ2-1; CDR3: CSHYTLSYNEQFF; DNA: TGCAGCCATTATACCCTCTCCTACAATGAGCAGTTCTTC
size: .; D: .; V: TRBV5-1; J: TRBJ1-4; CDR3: CASSLQTGATNEKLFF; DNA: TGCGCCAGCAGCTTACAGACAGGCGCAACTAATGAAAAACTGTTTTTT
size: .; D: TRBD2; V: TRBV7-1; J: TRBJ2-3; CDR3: CASSFRLAGTTDTQYF; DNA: TGTGCCAGCAGCTTCCGACTAGCGGGAACGACAGATACGCAGTATTTT
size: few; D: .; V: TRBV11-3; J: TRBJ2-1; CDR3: CASSPPGTHNEQFF; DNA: TGTGCCAGCAGCCCCCCCGGGACTCACAATGAGCAGTTCTTC
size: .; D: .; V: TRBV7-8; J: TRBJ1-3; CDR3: CASSLARRGTYSGNTIYF; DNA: TGTGCCAGCAGCTTAGCGCGTAGGGGTACTTACTCTGGAAACACCATATATTTT
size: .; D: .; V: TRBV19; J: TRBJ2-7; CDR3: CASSPESSYEQYF; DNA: TGTGCCAGTAGCCCGGAGAGCTCCTACGAGCAGTACTTC
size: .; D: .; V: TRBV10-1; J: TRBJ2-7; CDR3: CASSESRGNRYEQYF; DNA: TGCGCCAGCAGTGAGTCAAGAGGGAACCGCTACGAGCAGTACTTC
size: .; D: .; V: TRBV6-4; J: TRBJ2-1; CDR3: CASSGLDEQFF; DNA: TGTGCCAGCAGTGGATTGGATGAGCAGTTCTTC
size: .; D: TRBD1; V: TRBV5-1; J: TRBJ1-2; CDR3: CASSKDRGQLDGYTF; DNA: TGCGCCAGCAGCAAGGACAGGGGACAGCTAGATGGCTACACCTTC
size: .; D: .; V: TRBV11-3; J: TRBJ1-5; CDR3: CASSLRMGGGNQPQHF; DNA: TGTGCCAGCAGCTTAAGGATGGGTGGGGGAAATCAGCCCCAGCATTTT
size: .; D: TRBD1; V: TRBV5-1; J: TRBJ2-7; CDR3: CASSWGTGRSYEQYF; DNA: TGCGCCAGCAGCTGGGGGACAGGGCGATCCTACGAGCAGTACTTC
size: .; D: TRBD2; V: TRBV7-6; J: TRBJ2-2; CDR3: CASSINGRAGTGELFF; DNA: TGTGCCAGCAGCATAAACGGGAGGGCCGGCACCGGGGAGCTGTTTTTT
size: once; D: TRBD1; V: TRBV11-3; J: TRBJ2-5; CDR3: CASSLRTGGWETQYF; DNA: TGTGCCAGCAGCTTACGGACAGGGGGCTGGGAGACCCAGTACTTC
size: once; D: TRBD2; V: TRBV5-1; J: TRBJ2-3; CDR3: CASSSASGGDTQYF; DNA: TGCGCCAGCAGCTCCGCTAGCGGGGGAGATACGCAGTATTTT
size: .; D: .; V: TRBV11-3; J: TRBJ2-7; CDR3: CASSYYTGRESYEQYF; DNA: TGTGCCAGCAGCTATTATACAGGACGGGAATCCTACGAGCAGTACTTC
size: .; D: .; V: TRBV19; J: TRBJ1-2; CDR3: CASRLAPSANYGYTF; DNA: TGTGCCAGTAGGTTAGCCCCCAGTGCTAACTATGGCTACACCTTC
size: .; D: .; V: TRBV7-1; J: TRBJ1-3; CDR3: CASSLNGENTIYF; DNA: TGTGCCAGCAGCTTAAATGGGGAGAACACCATATATTTT
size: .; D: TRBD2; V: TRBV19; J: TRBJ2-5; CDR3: CASSWLADRQETQYF; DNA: TGTGCCAGTAGTTGGCTAGCGGACCGCCAAGAGACCCAGTACTTC
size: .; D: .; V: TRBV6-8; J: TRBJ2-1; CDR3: CAISQTSRDGNEQFF; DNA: TGTGCCATCAGTCAAACTAGCCGGGACGGAAATGAGCAGTTCTTC
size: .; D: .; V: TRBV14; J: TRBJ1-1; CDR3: CASSRSGGSTEAFF; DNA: TGTGCCAGCAGCCGATCCGGGGGTAGTACTGAAGCTTTCTTT
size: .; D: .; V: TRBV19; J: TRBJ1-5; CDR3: CASSMSGGGMRSNQPQHF; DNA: TGTGCCAGTAGTATGAGTGGGGGGGGCATGCGAAGCAATCAGCCCCAGCATTTT
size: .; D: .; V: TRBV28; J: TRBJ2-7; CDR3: CASSPTSPTVHEQYF; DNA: TGTGCCAGCAGTCCCACGTCCCCGACAGTCCACGAGCAGTACTTC
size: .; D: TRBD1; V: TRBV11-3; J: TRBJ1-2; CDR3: CASSRDRNNYGYTF; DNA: TGTGCCAGCAGCCGGGACAGAAACAACTATGGCTACACCTTC
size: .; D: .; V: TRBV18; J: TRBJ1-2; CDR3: CASSPEGGYGYTF; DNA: TGTGCCAGCTCACCAGAGGGAGGTTATGGCTACACCTTC
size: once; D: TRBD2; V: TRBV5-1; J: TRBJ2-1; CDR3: CASSLEGSGGDNEQFF; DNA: TGCGCCAGCAGCTTGGAAGGCAGCGGGGGGGACAATGAGCAGTTCTTC
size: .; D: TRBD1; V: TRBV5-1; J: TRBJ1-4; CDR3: CASTQGATNEKLFF; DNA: TGCGCCAGCACCCAGGGGGCAACTAATGAAAAACTGTTTTTT
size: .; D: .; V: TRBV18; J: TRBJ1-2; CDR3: CASSPLDLYGYTF; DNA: TGTGCCAGCTCACCACTCGACCTTTATGGCTACACCTTC
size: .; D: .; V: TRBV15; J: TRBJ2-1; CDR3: CATSRDRGVDYNEQFF; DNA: TGTGCCACCAGCAGAGATAGGGGGGTCGACTACAATGAGCAGTTCTTC
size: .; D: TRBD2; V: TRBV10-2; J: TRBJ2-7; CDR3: CASSESGGLRTYEQYF; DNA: TGCGCCAGCAGTGAGTCGGGGGGACTACGAACCTACGAGCAGTACTTC
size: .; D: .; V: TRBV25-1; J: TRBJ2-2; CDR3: CAMSGGPTGELFF; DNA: TGTGCCATGTCTGGAGGGCCAACCGGGGAGCTGTTTTTT
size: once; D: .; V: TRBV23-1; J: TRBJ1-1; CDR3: CASSQDGRNTEAFF; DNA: TGCGCCAGCAGCCAAGATGGTCGTAACACTGAAGCTTTCTTT
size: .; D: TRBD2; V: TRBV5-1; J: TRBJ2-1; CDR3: CASSPTSGGWYNEQFF; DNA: TGCGCCAGCAGCCCGACTAGCGGGGGGTGGTACAATGAGCAGTTCTTC
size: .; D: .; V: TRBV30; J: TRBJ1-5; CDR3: CAWGRGSDQPQHF; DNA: TGTGCCTGGGGAAGGGGCAGCGATCAGCCCCAGCATTTT
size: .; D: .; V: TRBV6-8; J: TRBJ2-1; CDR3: CASSSSFDRYNEQFF; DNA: TGTGCCAGCAGTTCCTCCTTTGACAGATACAATGAGCAGTTCTTC
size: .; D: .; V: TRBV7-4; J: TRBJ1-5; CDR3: CASSLEHSGAPQHF; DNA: TGTGCCAGCAGCTTAGAACACAGCGGAGCGCCCCAGCATTTT
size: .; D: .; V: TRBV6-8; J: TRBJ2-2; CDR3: CAITAGLTTGELFF; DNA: TGTGCCATCACGGCAGGATTGACCACCGGGGAGCTGTTTTTT
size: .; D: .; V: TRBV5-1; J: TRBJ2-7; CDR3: CASSLSRPQVKPYEQYF; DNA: TGCGCCAGCAGCTTGAGTCGTCCACAAGTTAAGCCTTACGAGCAGTACTTC
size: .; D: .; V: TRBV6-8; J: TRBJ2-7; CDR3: CASSPDHGNYEQYF; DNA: TGTGCCAGCAGTCCAGATCACGGGAACTACGAGCAGTACTTC
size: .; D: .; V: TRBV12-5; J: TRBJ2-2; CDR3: CASISRLGITGELFF; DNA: TGTGCCAGCATTTCGAGATTGGGGATCACCGGGGAGCTGTTTTTT
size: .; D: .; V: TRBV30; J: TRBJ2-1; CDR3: CAWTRILGHNEQFF; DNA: TGTGCCTGGACGCGGATTCTGGGCCACAATGAGCAGTTCTTC
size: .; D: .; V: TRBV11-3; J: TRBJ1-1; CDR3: CASSLVGGSYEAFF; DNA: TGTGCCAGCAGCTTAGTTGGGGGATCCTATGAAGCTTTCTTT
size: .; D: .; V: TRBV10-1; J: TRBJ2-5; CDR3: CASTSGETQYF; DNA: TGCGCCAGCACATCCGGGGAAACCCAGTACTTC
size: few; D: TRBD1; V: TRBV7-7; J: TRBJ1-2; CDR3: CASSPLRTGGLSYGYTF; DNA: TGTGCCAGCAGCCCTTTGCGAACAGGGGGCTTATCCTATGGCTACACCTTC
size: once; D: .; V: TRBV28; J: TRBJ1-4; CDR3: CASRRTSRGGKLFF; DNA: TGTGCCAGCAGGAGGACGTCTAGGGGGGGAAAACTGTTTTTT